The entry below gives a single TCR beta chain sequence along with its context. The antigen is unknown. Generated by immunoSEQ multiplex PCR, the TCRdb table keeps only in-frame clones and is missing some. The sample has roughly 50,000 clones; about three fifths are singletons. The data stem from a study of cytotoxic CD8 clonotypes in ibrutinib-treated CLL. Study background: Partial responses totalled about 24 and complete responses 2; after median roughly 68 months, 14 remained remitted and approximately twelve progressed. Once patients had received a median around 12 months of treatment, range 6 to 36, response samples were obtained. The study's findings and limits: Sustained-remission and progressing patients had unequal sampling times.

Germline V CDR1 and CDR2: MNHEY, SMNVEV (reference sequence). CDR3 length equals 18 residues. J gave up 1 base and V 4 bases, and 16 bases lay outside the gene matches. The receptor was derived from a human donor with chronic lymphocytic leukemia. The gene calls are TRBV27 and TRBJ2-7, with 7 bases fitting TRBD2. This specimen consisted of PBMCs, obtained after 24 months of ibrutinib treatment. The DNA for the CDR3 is TGTGCCAGCAGTTCAACTTCTCGGCGGCGGGGGACTTCCTACGAGCAGTACTTC. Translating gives CASSSTSRRRGTSYEQYF.